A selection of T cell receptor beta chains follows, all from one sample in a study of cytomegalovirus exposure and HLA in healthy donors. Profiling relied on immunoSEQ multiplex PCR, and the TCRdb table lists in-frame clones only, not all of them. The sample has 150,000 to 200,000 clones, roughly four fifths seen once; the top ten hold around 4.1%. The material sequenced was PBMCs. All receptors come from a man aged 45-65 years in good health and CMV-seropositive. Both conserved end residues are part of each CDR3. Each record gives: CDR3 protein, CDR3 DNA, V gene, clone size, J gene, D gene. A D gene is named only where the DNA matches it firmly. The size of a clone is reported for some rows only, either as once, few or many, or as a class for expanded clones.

CDR3 protein: CATSRGQGEYQPQHF
CDR3 DNA: TGTGCCACCAGCAGGGGACAGGGGGAGTATCAGCCCCAGCATTTT
V gene: TRBV15
clone size: -
J gene: TRBJ1-5
D gene: TRBD1

CDR3 protein: CASSEEGAGVAVYGYTF
CDR3 DNA: TGTGCCAGCAGTGAAGAGGGGGCAGGGGTCGCGGTCTATGGCTACACCTTC
V gene: TRBV6-1
clone size: -
J gene: TRBJ1-2
D gene: TRBD1

CDR3 protein: CAWSVQSGYTF
CDR3 DNA: TGTGCCTGGAGTGTACAGAGTGGCTACACCTTC
V gene: TRBV30
clone size: -
J gene: TRBJ1-2
D gene: -

CDR3 protein: CASSLLYWTGYEQFF
CDR3 DNA: TGTGCCAGCAGTTTATTGTATTGGACAGGGTATGAGCAGTTCTTC
V gene: TRBV28
clone size: -
J gene: TRBJ2-1
D gene: TRBD1

CDR3 protein: CSVEAGGRYTF
CDR3 DNA: TGCAGCGTTGAAGCTGGAGGAAGGTACACCTTC
V gene: TRBV29-1
clone size: many
J gene: TRBJ1-2
D gene: -

CDR3 protein: CASSEARERGYGYTF
CDR3 DNA: TGTGCCAGCAGTGAAGCGCGGGAGAGGGGCTATGGCTACACCTTC
V gene: TRBV2
clone size: -
J gene: TRBJ1-2
D gene: -

CDR3 protein: CASSDSKDSSYEQYF
CDR3 DNA: TGTGCCAGCAGTGACTCAAAGGACAGCTCCTACGAGCAGTACTTC
V gene: TRBV6-4
clone size: -
J gene: TRBJ2-7
D gene: -

CDR3 protein: CASSITGGAGQPQHF
CDR3 DNA: TGTGCCAGTAGTATAACAGGGGGCGCTGGGCAGCCCCAGCATTTT
V gene: TRBV19
clone size: -
J gene: TRBJ1-5
D gene: TRBD1

CDR3 protein: CATSRDYVPGLPPDTQYF
CDR3 DNA: TGTGCCACCAGCAGAGATTATGTTCCGGGACTACCGCCCGATACGCAGTATTTT
V gene: TRBV15
clone size: once
J gene: TRBJ2-3
D gene: TRBD2

CDR3 protein: CASSLDGTGNEQYF
CDR3 DNA: TGTGCCAGCAGCTTGGATGGGACAGGGAACGAGCAGTACTTC
V gene: TRBV5-4
clone size: -
J gene: TRBJ2-7
D gene: TRBD1

CDR3 protein: CASSQVPASAGFGQFF
CDR3 DNA: TGCGCCAGCAGCCAAGTCCCGGCTAGCGCTGGCTTCGGGCAGTTCTTC
V gene: TRBV4-1
clone size: -
J gene: TRBJ2-1
D gene: -

CDR3 protein: CASSLTSGREAQETQYF
CDR3 DNA: TGTGCCAGCAGCTTAACTAGCGGGAGGGAGGCCCAAGAGACCCAGTACTTC
V gene: TRBV7-9
clone size: -
J gene: TRBJ2-5
D gene: TRBD2

CDR3 protein: CASSPQATGQETQYF
CDR3 DNA: TGTGCCAGCTCACCACAAGCAACAGGACAAGAGACCCAGTACTTC
V gene: TRBV18
clone size: -
J gene: TRBJ2-5
D gene: -

CDR3 protein: CAYDSGHGSTLHF
CDR3 DNA: TGTGCCTACGACTCGGGACACGGGTCGACCCTCCACTTT
V gene: TRBV30
clone size: -
J gene: TRBJ1-6
D gene: -

CDR3 protein: CASSPQTGDTEAFF
CDR3 DNA: TGTGCCAGCTCACCACAAACAGGCGACACTGAAGCTTTCTTT
V gene: TRBV18
clone size: once
J gene: TRBJ1-1
D gene: -

CDR3 protein: CASSGGNGYTF
CDR3 DNA: TGTGCCAGCAGCGGGGGTAACGGCTACACCTTC
V gene: TRBV28
clone size: -
J gene: TRBJ1-2
D gene: -

CDR3 protein: CASSLIPGDGRNTEAFF
CDR3 DNA: TGTGCCAGCAGCTTAATCCCCGGGGATGGGAGAAACACTGAAGCTTTCTTT
V gene: TRBV7-3
clone size: -
J gene: TRBJ1-1
D gene: -

CDR3 protein: CASSLALAVTYQETQYF
CDR3 DNA: TGTGCCAGCAGCTTAGCTCTAGCGGTGACGTACCAAGAGACCCAGTACTTC
V gene: TRBV7-9
clone size: -
J gene: TRBJ2-5
D gene: TRBD2

CDR3 protein: CASSSFSAYSYEQYF
CDR3 DNA: TGTGCCAGCTCATCATTCAGCGCTTACTCCTACGAGCAGTACTTC
V gene: TRBV18
clone size: -
J gene: TRBJ2-7
D gene: -

CDR3 protein: CASSLYQGIDGYTF
CDR3 DNA: TGTGCCAGCAGTTTATACCAGGGAATAGATGGCTACACCTTC
V gene: TRBV28
clone size: -
J gene: TRBJ1-2
D gene: -

CDR3 protein: CASSPGAGYGLAGIYEQYF
CDR3 DNA: TGTGCCAGCTCACCCGGGGCAGGGTATGGACTAGCGGGCATTTACGAGCAGTACTTC
V gene: TRBV18
clone size: -
J gene: TRBJ2-7
D gene: TRBD2

CDR3 protein: CASSALTGMNSPLHF
CDR3 DNA: TGTGCCAGCAGCGCCCTGACAGGGATGAATTCACCCCTCCACTTT
V gene: TRBV5-4
clone size: -
J gene: TRBJ1-6
D gene: TRBD1

CDR3 protein: CASSGTSGRRGTDTQYF
CDR3 DNA: TGTGCCAGCTCCGGGACTAGCGGGAGGAGGGGCACAGATACGCAGTATTTT
V gene: TRBV7-3
clone size: -
J gene: TRBJ2-3
D gene: TRBD2

CDR3 protein: CASSPPTRTGEKTEAFF
CDR3 DNA: TGTGCCAGCAGTCCACCGACCCGGACAGGGGAGAAGACTGAAGCTTTCTTT
V gene: TRBV28
clone size: -
J gene: TRBJ1-1
D gene: TRBD1

CDR3 protein: CASSSWGAEAFF
CDR3 DNA: TGTGCCAGCAGCTCCTGGGGGGCTGAAGCTTTCTTT
V gene: TRBV7-9
clone size: few
J gene: TRBJ1-1
D gene: -

CDR3 protein: CASSGQVGEKLFF
CDR3 DNA: TGTGCCAGCAGCGGACAGGTCGGCGAAAAACTGTTTTTT
V gene: TRBV2
clone size: -
J gene: TRBJ1-4
D gene: TRBD1

CDR3 protein: CASSLNLVHEQYF
CDR3 DNA: TGCGCCAGCAGCCTTAACCTAGTACACGAGCAGTACTTC
V gene: TRBV5-1
clone size: -
J gene: TRBJ2-7
D gene: -

CDR3 protein: CASSHGSTYEQYF
CDR3 DNA: TGTGCCAGCAGCCACGGGTCAACGTACGAGCAGTACTTC
V gene: TRBV5-6
clone size: -
J gene: TRBJ2-7
D gene: -

CDR3 protein: CASSPGQGAFF
CDR3 DNA: TGCGCCAGCAGCCCGGGACAGGGAGCTTTCTTT
V gene: TRBV4-1
clone size: -
J gene: TRBJ1-1
D gene: TRBD1

CDR3 protein: CASSLDVSEKLFF
CDR3 DNA: TGTGCCAGCAGCTTAGACGTCAGTGAAAAACTGTTTTTT
V gene: TRBV7-9
clone size: -
J gene: TRBJ1-4
D gene: -

CDR3 protein: CASSLGTEYEQYF
CDR3 DNA: TGTGCCAGCAGCTTAGGGACAGAATACGAGCAGTACTTC
V gene: TRBV7-2
clone size: few
J gene: TRBJ2-7
D gene: -

CDR3 protein: CAWSVLVVDTQYF
CDR3 DNA: TGTGCCTGGAGTGTACTAGTCGTAGATACGCAGTATTTT
V gene: TRBV30
clone size: -
J gene: TRBJ2-3
D gene: -

CDR3 protein: CASSPSAGGLPYEQYF
CDR3 DNA: TGCGCCAGCAGCCCCTCGGCGGGGGGCCTTCCCTACGAGCAGTACTTC
V gene: TRBV4-3
clone size: -
J gene: TRBJ2-7
D gene: TRBD2

CDR3 protein: CASSLLAGENNEQFF
CDR3 DNA: TGCGCCAGCAGCTTATTAGCGGGGGAGAACAATGAGCAGTTCTTC
V gene: TRBV5-1
clone size: few
J gene: TRBJ2-1
D gene: TRBD2

CDR3 protein: CASSYGAGGEKLFF
CDR3 DNA: TGTGCCAGCAGTTACGGTGCGGGGGGTGAAAAACTGTTTTTT
V gene: TRBV6-5
clone size: few
J gene: TRBJ1-4
D gene: -

CDR3 protein: CASSGSGATNTGELFF
CDR3 DNA: TGTGCCAGCAGCGGTAGCGGGGCGACGAACACCGGGGAGCTGTTTTTT
V gene: TRBV9
clone size: -
J gene: TRBJ2-2
D gene: TRBD2

CDR3 protein: CSYLSLRGESYNEQFF
CDR3 DNA: TGCAGCTACTTGAGTCTCAGGGGCGAATCCTACAATGAGCAGTTCTTC
V gene: TRBV29-1
clone size: -
J gene: TRBJ2-1
D gene: -

CDR3 protein: CASRMTSGRADTQYF
CDR3 DNA: TGTGCCAGCAGGATGACTAGCGGGAGGGCAGATACGCAGTATTTT
V gene: TRBV7-2
clone size: -
J gene: TRBJ2-3
D gene: TRBD2

CDR3 protein: CASSYSQGATYEQYF
CDR3 DNA: TGTGCCAGCAGTTACTCGCAGGGGGCGACTTACGAGCAGTACTTC
V gene: TRBV6-5
clone size: -
J gene: TRBJ2-7
D gene: TRBD1

CDR3 protein: CASSSDRPFFF
CDR3 DNA: TGTGCCAGCAGTTCAGACAGGCCGTTTTTTTTT
V gene: TRBV7-3
clone size: -
J gene: TRBJ1-1
D gene: -

CDR3 protein: CASSPPGSYEQYF
CDR3 DNA: TGTGCCAGCTCACCCCCCGGCTCCTACGAGCAGTACTTC
V gene: TRBV18
clone size: few
J gene: TRBJ2-7
D gene: -

CDR3 protein: CASSLSGGAGYNEQFF
CDR3 DNA: TGTGCCAGCAGCTTAAGCGGGGGGGCAGGTTACAATGAGCAGTTCTTC
V gene: TRBV11-3
clone size: -
J gene: TRBJ2-1
D gene: TRBD2

CDR3 protein: CASSWAAGTGGIYEQYF
CDR3 DNA: TGTGCCAGCAGCTGGGCTGCCGGGACAGGGGGAATCTACGAGCAGTACTTC
V gene: TRBV7-8
clone size: -
J gene: TRBJ2-7
D gene: TRBD1

CDR3 protein: CASSRDRGQNQPQHF
CDR3 DNA: TGCGCCAGCAGCCGGGACAGGGGACAAAATCAGCCCCAGCATTTT
V gene: TRBV23-1
clone size: -
J gene: TRBJ1-5
D gene: TRBD1

CDR3 protein: CASSQGPGGLETQYF
CDR3 DNA: TGCGCCAGCAGCCAAGGGCCCGGGGGGTTGGAGACCCAGTACTTC
V gene: TRBV4-3
clone size: -
J gene: TRBJ2-5
D gene: TRBD2

CDR3 protein: CASSSALGGIPYNEQFF
CDR3 DNA: TGTGCCAGCAGCTCGGCCCTGGGCGGGATTCCCTACAATGAGCAGTTCTTC
V gene: TRBV5-4
clone size: -
J gene: TRBJ2-1
D gene: -

CDR3 protein: CASSYSAGAGANVLTF
CDR3 DNA: TGTGCCAGCAGTTACTCTGCGGGGGCTGGGGCCAACGTCCTGACTTTC
V gene: TRBV6-6
clone size: once
J gene: TRBJ2-6
D gene: TRBD2